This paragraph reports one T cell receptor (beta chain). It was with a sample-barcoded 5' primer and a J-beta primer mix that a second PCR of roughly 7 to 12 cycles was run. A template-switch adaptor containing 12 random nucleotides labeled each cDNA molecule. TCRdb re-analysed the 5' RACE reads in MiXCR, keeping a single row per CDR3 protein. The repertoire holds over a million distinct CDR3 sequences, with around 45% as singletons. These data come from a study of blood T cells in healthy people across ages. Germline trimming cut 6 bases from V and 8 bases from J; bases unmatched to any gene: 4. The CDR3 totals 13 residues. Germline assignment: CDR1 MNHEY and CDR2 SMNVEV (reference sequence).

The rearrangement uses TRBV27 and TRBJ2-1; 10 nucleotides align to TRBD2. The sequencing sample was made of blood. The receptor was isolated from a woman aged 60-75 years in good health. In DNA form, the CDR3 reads TGTGCCAGCAGACTAGCGGGAAGCTATGAGCAGTTCTTC. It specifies CASRLAGSYEQFF.